This is a list of T cell receptor beta chains from one sample in a study of blood T cell repertoires in COVID-19. Generated by immunoSEQ multiplex PCR, the TCRdb table keeps only in-frame clones and is missing some. Here the sample spans approximately 480,000 clones, about 91% being singletons. The sequenced material came from peripheral blood. The receptors originated from a man aged 18 to 35 with COVID-19, enrolled during active disease. Both conserved end residues are part of each CDR3. The order of the fields is J gene, clone size, D gene, V gene, CDR3 protein, CDR3 DNA. D genes are given only for firm matches. Clone sizes are given selectively: once, few, many, or a class where the clone is expanded.

>TRBJ2-5|-|TRBD2|TRBV23-1
CASSQTSGSETQYF
TGCGCCAGCAGTCAAACTAGCGGGAGTGAGACCCAGTACTTC
>TRBJ1-5|-|TRBD1|TRBV4-1
CASSPGQGAQPQHF
TGCGCCAGCAGTCCTGGACAGGGCGCCCAGCCCCAGCATTTT
>TRBJ1-3|-|-|TRBV12-2
CASRLAAGGSGNTIYF
TGTGCAAGTCGCTTAGCTGCAGGGGGCTCTGGAAACACCATATATTTT
>TRBJ1-2|-|-|TRBV28
CASSPYGGREGYGYTF
TGTGCCAGCAGCCCCTACGGTGGCAGGGAAGGCTATGGCTACACCTTC
>TRBJ1-1|-|TRBD1|TRBV11-2
CASSFRRGRTEAFF
TGTGCCAGCAGCTTTAGGAGGGGGCGGACTGAAGCTTTCTTT
>TRBJ1-4|-|TRBD1|TRBV29-1
CSALTGTGGEKLFF
TGCAGCGCTCTGACCGGGACAGGGGGGGAAAAACTGTTTTTT
>TRBJ2-3|-|-|TRBV7-2
CASSRAPDTQYF
TGTGCCAGCAGCCGAGCCCCAGATACGCAGTATTTT
>TRBJ1-1|-|TRBD1|TRBV15
CATSRRTGTTEAFF
TGTGCCACCAGCAGACGGACAGGGACCACTGAAGCTTTCTTT
>TRBJ1-6|once|-|TRBV2
CASSEGSPLHF
TGTGCCAGCAGTGAGGGCTCACCCCTCCACTTT
>TRBJ2-1|-|-|TRBV5-6
CASSLRQVDEQFF
TGTGCCAGCAGCTTGCGGCAGGTCGATGAGCAGTTCTTC
>TRBJ2-7|-|TRBD2|TRBV27
CASGLAGGPYEQYF
TGTGCCAGCGGTCTAGCGGGAGGGCCCTACGAGCAGTACTTC
>TRBJ2-5|-|-|TRBV9
CASSVGVGETQYF
TGTGCCAGCAGCGTAGGGGTCGGGGAGACCCAGTACTTC
>TRBJ1-1|-|TRBD1|TRBV29-1
CSVGGPGQGRTEAFF
TGCAGCGTCGGAGGGCCGGGACAGGGGCGCACTGAAGCTTTCTTT
>TRBJ2-7|-|-|TRBV2
CASMSGSPYEQYF
TGTGCCAGCATGTCTGGGAGCCCCTACGAGCAGTACTTC
>TRBJ2-5|-|-|TRBV12-3/TRBV12-4
CASRKTDQETQYF
TGTGCCAGCAGAAAGACAGACCAAGAGACCCAGTACTTC
>TRBJ2-7|-|TRBD2|TRBV6-2/TRBV6-3
CASSYPLSGGNVYEQYF
TGTGCCAGCAGTTACCCCCTGAGCGGGGGGAATGTCTACGAGCAGTACTTC
>TRBJ2-5|-|TRBD1|TRBV2
CASTRDRGQFETQYF
TGTGCCAGCACTAGAGACAGGGGGCAATTTGAGACCCAGTACTTC
>TRBJ2-5|-|TRBD2|TRBV13
CASSSRTSGGSQETQYF
TGTGCCAGCAGCTCCAGGACTAGCGGGGGATCTCAAGAGACCCAGTACTTC
>TRBJ2-2|-|TRBD1|TRBV30
CAYMSGQGEFGELFF
TGTGCCTATATGTCGGGACAGGGGGAATTCGGGGAGCTGTTTTTT
>TRBJ2-3|-|TRBD1|TRBV19
CASRQGGKDTQYF
TGTGCCAGTAGACAGGGGGGAAAAGATACGCAGTATTTT
>TRBJ2-1|-|-|TRBV28
CASSFPDGRGGMGNEQFF
TGTGCCAGCAGTTTTCCAGATGGTAGGGGGGGCATGGGGAATGAGCAGTTCTTC
>TRBJ2-7|-|-|TRBV21-1
CASSNSPGTGHYEQYF
TGTGCCAGCAGCAACTCCCCCGGGACAGGGCACTACGAGCAGTACTTC
>TRBJ2-3|-|-|TRBV24-1
CATSDSTGAPDTQYF
TGTGCCACCAGCGACTCGACGGGAGCCCCCGATACGCAGTATTTT
>TRBJ2-4|-|TRBD1|TRBV18
CASSRDRDIQYF
TGTGCCAGCTCACGAGACAGGGACATTCAGTACTTC
>TRBJ2-2|-|-|TRBV7-7
CASSARDFFTGELFF
TGTGCTAGCAGCGCCCGGGACTTTTTCACCGGGGAGCTGTTTTTT
>TRBJ2-7|-|TRBD2|TRBV9
CASSVIASGPNEQYF
TGTGCCAGCAGCGTAATCGCTAGCGGACCCAACGAGCAGTACTTC
>TRBJ2-4|-|-|TRBV19
CASSDGQGGKNIQYF
TGTGCCAGTAGTGATGGGCAGGGTGGTAAAAACATTCAGTACTTC
>TRBJ1-5|-|TRBD1|TRBV6-5
CASSSDRAGNQPQHF
TGTGCCAGCAGCAGCGACAGGGCTGGCAATCAGCCCCAGCATTTT
>TRBJ1-1|-|TRBD1|TRBV12-3/TRBV12-4
CASSPEVGQKAFF
TGTGCCAGCAGCCCCGAGGTGGGACAGAAAGCTTTCTTT
>TRBJ2-2|-|-|TRBV5-1
CASSFPWAQGTNTGELFF
TGCGCCAGCAGCTTCCCTTGGGCCCAGGGGACGAACACCGGGGAGCTGTTTTTT
>TRBJ1-6|-|TRBD1|TRBV18
CASSSDLPGQGYSPLHF
TGTGCCAGCTCATCTGACCTTCCGGGACAGGGCTATTCACCCCTCCACTTT
>TRBJ1-5|-|-|TRBV2
CASSEAIVPSNQPQHF
TGTGCCAGCAGTGAAGCGATAGTTCCATCGAATCAGCCCCAGCATTTT
>TRBJ2-7|-|-|TRBV30
CAWSVREWVGFSYEQYF
TGTGCCTGGAGTGTACGGGAGTGGGTGGGGTTCTCCTACGAGCAGTACTTC
>TRBJ1-3|-|TRBD1|TRBV3-1/TRBV3-2
CASSQSDREPSTIYF
TGTGCCAGCAGCCAATCAGACAGGGAGCCTAGCACCATATATTTT
>TRBJ1-1|-|-|TRBV11-3
CASKRDSYTEAFF
TGTGCCAGCAAACGGGACTCTTACACTGAAGCTTTCTTT
>TRBJ2-1|-|-|TRBV12-3/TRBV12-4
CASSPLNEQFF
TGTGCCAGCAGCCCTCTCAATGAGCAGTTCTTC
>TRBJ2-3|-|TRBD2|TRBV7-9
CASSLASGGADTQYF
TGTGCCAGCAGCTTAGCTAGCGGGGGGGCAGATACGCAGTATTTT
>TRBJ1-3|-|-|TRBV13
CASSYPGSGNTIYF
TGTGCCAGCAGCTACCCGGGCTCTGGAAACACCATATATTTT
>TRBJ2-3|once|-|TRBV5-4
CASSLRERLDTQYF
TGTGCCAGCAGCCTCCGGGAGCGTTTGGATACGCAGTATTTT